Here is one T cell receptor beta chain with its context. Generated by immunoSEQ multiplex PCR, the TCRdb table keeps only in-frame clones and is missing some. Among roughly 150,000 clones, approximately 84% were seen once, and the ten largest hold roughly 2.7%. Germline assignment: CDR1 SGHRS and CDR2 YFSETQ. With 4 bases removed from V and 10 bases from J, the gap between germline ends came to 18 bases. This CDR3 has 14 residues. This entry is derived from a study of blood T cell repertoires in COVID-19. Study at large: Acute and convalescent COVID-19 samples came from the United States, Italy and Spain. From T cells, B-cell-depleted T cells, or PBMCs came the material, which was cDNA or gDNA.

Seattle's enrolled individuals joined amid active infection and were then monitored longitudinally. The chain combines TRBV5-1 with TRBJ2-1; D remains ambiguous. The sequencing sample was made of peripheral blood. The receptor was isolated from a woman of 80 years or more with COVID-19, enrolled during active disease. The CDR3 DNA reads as TGCGCCAGCAGCAGCGATCCAAAGTACATGGAGCAGTTCTTC. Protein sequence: CASSSDPKYMEQFF.